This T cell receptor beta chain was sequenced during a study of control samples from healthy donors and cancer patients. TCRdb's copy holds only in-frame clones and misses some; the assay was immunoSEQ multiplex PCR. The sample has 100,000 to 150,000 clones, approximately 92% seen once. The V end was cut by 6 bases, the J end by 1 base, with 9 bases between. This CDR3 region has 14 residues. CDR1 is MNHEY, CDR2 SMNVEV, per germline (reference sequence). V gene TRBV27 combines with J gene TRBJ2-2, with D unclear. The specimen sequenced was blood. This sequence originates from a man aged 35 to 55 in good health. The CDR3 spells CASRAHRNTGELFF. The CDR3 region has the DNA TGTGCCAGCAGGGCTCATAGGAACACCGGGGAGCTGTTTTTT.